The TCR beta chain under discussion was sequenced for a study of T-cell memory formation after mild COVID-19. About the study: The two donors had largely donor-specific TCR clusters. Points from the study as a whole: Balance between CD4 and CD8 was seen in clones contracting day 15 to 85, and a CD4+ lean was seen in later expanders. Most CD4+ clones that shrank were in CM and EM, while CD8+ ones turned up in EMRA. Whether day 37 second-wave clones are SARS-CoV-2-specific was not confirmed.

On this clonotype: Antigen: not known.

The CDR3 runs 15 residues. Trimming pared 5 bases from V and 4 bases from J, leaving 17 bases between. TCRdb reprocessed the 5' RACE reads via MiXCR and lists one record per CDR3 protein. The table shows around 340,000 distinct CDR3 sequences, with over 13% occurring only once. This receptor was taken from a man in his late teens or twenties who had mild COVID-19 (a few samples of this study predate the infection). Cell type and time point are not known. The rearrangement uses TRBV12-3 or TRBV12-4 and TRBJ1-2; no clear D gene. The sequenced sample was PBMCs or a T cell subset sorted from them (not recorded which). The CDR3: CASSPGPDGIYGYTF. Written as DNA, the CDR3 is TGTGCCAGCAGTCCAGGCCCGGACGGTATCTATGGCTACACCTTC.